Listed below are T cell receptor beta chains from one sample, sequenced in a study of control samples from healthy donors and cancer patients. Data came from immunoSEQ multiplex PCR; TCRdb stores just in-frame clones and leaves some out. The sample lists about 120,000 clones; about 93% were seen once. Sequenced: blood. The receptors stem from a man aged 25 to 40 in good health. The CDR3 runs from the conserved cysteine through the conserved F or W. The D gene is left open where the match is weak. Size is omitted from some rows. Given values are once, few, many or a class for expanded clones.

clone_size j_call d_call v_call cdr3_nt cdr3_aa
- TRBJ2-3 - TRBV24-1 TGTGCCACCATGGGGGGTGGACCGCTCGATACGCAGTATTTT CATMGGGPLDTQYF
- TRBJ1-2 TRBD1 TRBV5-1 TGCGCCAGCGGCCTGGACAGGGGGTCTAACTATGGCTACACCTTC CASGLDRGSNYGYTF
once TRBJ1-3 TRBD1 TRBV5-1 TGCGCCAGCAGCTCTCGGACAGGGGGTACACAGTCCGGCTCTGGAAACACCATATATTTT CASSSRTGGTQSGSGNTIYF
- TRBJ2-7 TRBD1 TRBV19 TGTGCCAGTAGCGGGACAGACTCTTCCTACGAGCAGTACTTC CASSGTDSSYEQYF
- TRBJ2-2 - TRBV6-1 TGTGCCAGCAGTGAACAGCTCACCGGGGAGCTGTTTTTT CASSEQLTGELFF
- TRBJ1-3 - TRBV3-1/TRBV3-2 TGTGCCAGCACCCCCCTCAGCTCTGGAAACACCATATATTTT CASTPLSSGNTIYF
- TRBJ2-5 - TRBV12-3/TRBV12-4 TGTGCCAGCAGCCAGAAAGGGGAGACCCAGTACTTC CASSQKGETQYF
- TRBJ1-1 - TRBV6-5 TGTGCCAGCAGCGTCCGGGGGGCAAGCGAAGCTTTCTTT CASSVRGASEAFF
few TRBJ1-2 - TRBV19 TGTGCCAGTAGTTCTCAAAGGGACGGCTCGAACTATGGCTACACCTTC CASSSQRDGSNYGYTF
medium-sized TRBJ1-2 - TRBV11-2 TGTGCCAGCAGCTCCAATGAGGGGTCGCAGACCTTC CASSSNEGSQTF
- TRBJ1-1 - TRBV9 TGTGCCAGCAGCGTAGCAGACACTGAAGCTTTCTTT CASSVADTEAFF
- TRBJ1-1 - TRBV2 TGTGCCAGCAGTGAGGAGGGGAGGACTGAAGCTTTCTTT CASSEEGRTEAFF
- TRBJ2-2 - TRBV10-2 TGCGCCAGCAGTGAGTCGGCTCCCATTGCCGGGGAGCTGTTTTTT CASSESAPIAGELFF
- TRBJ2-2 - TRBV14 TGTGCCAGCAGCCAGACTAGTCGCACCGGGGAGCTGTTTTTT CASSQTSRTGELFF
- TRBJ1-2 - TRBV3-1/TRBV3-2 TGTGCCAGCAGCCTCAGGGAAGGCTACACCTTC CASSLREGYTF
- TRBJ1-2 - TRBV28 TGTGCCAGCTCCCGGCCGTCGGCATATGGCTACACCTTC CASSRPSAYGYTF
- TRBJ2-5 TRBD2 TRBV4-1 TGCGCCAGCAGCCAAGCGGGACTACGGGAGACCCAGTACTTC CASSQAGLRETQYF
- TRBJ2-2 TRBD2 TRBV19 TGTGCCAGTAGTATAGTGGTCAGGGAGGGCGGCACCGGGGAGCTGTTTTTT CASSIVVREGGTGELFF
- TRBJ1-2 TRBD1 TRBV2 TGTGCCAGCAGGGGGACAGTCTATGGCTACACCTTC CASRGTVYGYTF
- TRBJ1-5 - TRBV6-1 TGTGCCAGCAGTGAAGCGCCAGGGTCCTATCAGCCCCAGCATTTT CASSEAPGSYQPQHF
- TRBJ1-1 TRBD1 TRBV28 TGTGCCAGCACTATAAACAGGGGGCAACAAGCTTTCTTT CASTINRGQQAFF
- TRBJ1-1 - TRBV6-5 TGTGCCAGCAGTTCCCACATGGCTGAAGCTTTCTTT CASSSHMAEAFF
- TRBJ1-3 - TRBV11-2 TGTGCCAGCAGCTTAAACTTGTACTCTGGAAACACCATATATTTT CASSLNLYSGNTIYF
- TRBJ1-4 - TRBV7-2 TGTGCCAGCAGCTCGGGACCGCCTACCGAAAAACTGTTTTTT CASSSGPPTEKLFF
- TRBJ2-1 TRBD1 TRBV7-9 TGTGCCAGCAGCGTCGGGACAGCCTACAATGAGCAGTTCTTC CASSVGTAYNEQFF
- TRBJ1-5 TRBD1 TRBV7-7 TGTGCCAGCAGCCACACCGGGACAGGGATGGATCAGCCCCAGCATTTT CASSHTGTGMDQPQHF
- TRBJ2-3 TRBD1 TRBV15 TGTGCCACCAGCATCCGGACAGGGGGCCCAGATACGCAGTATTTT CATSIRTGGPDTQYF
- TRBJ1-6 - TRBV28 TGTGCCAGCAACCTCCCCGCAGGCTATAATTCACCCCTCCACTTT CASNLPAGYNSPLHF
- TRBJ1-6 - TRBV11-2 TGTGCCAGCAGTGAGACCAGCTCCTATAATTCACCCCTCCACTTT CASSETSSYNSPLHF
- TRBJ2-5 TRBD2 TRBV6-5 TGTGCCAGCAGGACTAGCGGGTCTCAAGAGACCCAGTACTTC CASRTSGSQETQYF
- TRBJ2-3 - TRBV27 TGTGCCAGCAGTTTGGCCACCAGCACAGATACGCAGTATTTT CASSLATSTDTQYF
once TRBJ1-3 - TRBV6-1 TGTGCCAGCAGTAAAGGGACGCTGAGCTCTGGAAACACCATATATTTT CASSKGTLSSGNTIYF
- TRBJ1-6 - TRBV3-1/TRBV3-2 TGTGCCAGCAGCCAAGATGGGGTGGGCTCACCCCTCCACTTT CASSQDGVGSPLHF
- TRBJ1-2 - TRBV18 TGTGCCAGCTCAGCAACCCATGGGCAGGGTGTGCGCTACACCTTC CASSATHGQGVRYTF
- TRBJ1-6 TRBD1 TRBV7-8 TGTGCCAGCAGCTCAGGGGGCCTGCGTTCACCCCTCCACTTT CASSSGGLRSPLHF
- TRBJ2-1 - TRBV11-1 TGTGCCAGCAGCCCCCTCACGGGGCTTAACAATGAGCAGTTCTTC CASSPLTGLNNEQFF
- TRBJ1-5 - TRBV30 TGTGCCTGGAGTCGACTACCTGGGACCAATCAGCCCCAGCATTTT CAWSRLPGTNQPQHF
- TRBJ2-3 TRBD2 TRBV7-2 TGTGCCAGCAGCTTGAGCGGGATAAACACAGATACGCAGTATTTT CASSLSGINTDTQYF
- TRBJ1-4 - TRBV6-5 TGTGCCAGCAGCCCATCGACAGGACTTAATGAAAAACTGTTTTTT CASSPSTGLNEKLFF
once TRBJ2-7 - TRBV5-8 TGTACCAGCAGCCTGCGGGTGAGGAAGGACGAGCAGTACTTC CTSSLRVRKDEQYF
- TRBJ2-7 - TRBV5-6 TGTGCCAGCAGCTTGATTGAGGCCCACTACGAGCAGTACTTC CASSLIEAHYEQYF
- TRBJ2-7 - TRBV28 TGTGCCAGCAGTCCGCAGGGGCTCTCCTACGAGCAGTACTTC CASSPQGLSYEQYF
- TRBJ1-5 - TRBV4-1 TGCGCCAGCAGCCAAGAAGTCGGTCAGCCCCAGCATTTT CASSQEVGQPQHF
- TRBJ1-5 - TRBV7-2 TGTGCCAGCAGCTTAACCCCTGGGGGCAGGGTATGGAATCAGCCCCAGCATTTT CASSLTPGGRVWNQPQHF
- TRBJ2-7 TRBD2 TRBV5-4 TGTGCCAGCAGAGAAGGACTAGCGGGGGCCTACGAGCAGTACTTC CASREGLAGAYEQYF
- TRBJ1-2 - TRBV7-9 TGTGCCAGCAGCCCCCTGGGGGGGACGGAGAACTATGGCTACACCTTC CASSPLGGTENYGYTF